This record concerns one T cell receptor beta chain sequence. Other DNA sequences in the same sample also yield this CDR3. Germline CDR1 and CDR2: SGHRS and YFSETQ. The V end was cut by 0 bases, the J end by 2 bases, with 9 bases between. The length of the CDR3 is 15 residues. The entry originates in a study of shared clonotypes between healthy human individuals. Partitioning of CD4+ cells yielded a CD45RA+ naive subset and a CD45RA-negative memory subset. Execution of the assay was at deep level. Clones were read by immunoSEQ multiplex PCR, and TCRdb kept only the in-frame ones, dropping some. Of about 2.4 million clones in the sample, more than 80% were seen once.

The chain couples TRBV5-1 to TRBJ1-5; D remains ambiguous. Sequencing input: naive CD4+ T cells sorted from blood. Subset meaning: CD45RA+ positively selected. This TCR came from a man younger than 35 in good health. CDR3 residues: CASSLDGSGNQPQHF. CDR3 nucleotides: TGCGCCAGCAGCTTGGATGGCTCTGGCAATCAGCCCCAGCATTTT.